The clone carrying this T cell receptor beta chain was counted ten times or more. Other nucleotide sequences from this sample produce the same CDR3. From germline, CDR1 is MDHEN and CDR2 SYDVKM. Trimming shortened V by 6 bases and J by 0 bases, and 8 bases separated the two germline ends. The length of the CDR3 is 13 residues. Under the authors' procedure: From reference gene primer amplification, estimates of nucleated cell counts were derived. Sequenced by immunoSEQ multiplex PCR; TCRdb stores in-frame clones only, minus some. V and J calls and clone size are as listed in that table; D and trimming were resolved from the DNA. The sample gives under 250,000 clones, 87% of which show up once; around 3.3% is in the top ten. This sample was included in a study of blood T cell repertoires in COVID-19. Across the study: Donors in the United States, Italy and Spain gave samples during acute or convalescent COVID-19. Nucleic acid was either cDNA or gDNA, and it came from T cells, B-cell-depleted T cells, or PBMCs.

The material sequenced was peripheral blood. This chain connects TRBV28 to TRBJ2-5; D might be TRBD1 (5 bases). This TCR came from a man between 18 and 35 years old with active or convalescent COVID-19. CDR3 nucleotide sequence: TGTGCCAGCAGAAGACAGTACCAAGAGACCCAGTACTTC. The encoded protein is CASRRQYQETQYF.